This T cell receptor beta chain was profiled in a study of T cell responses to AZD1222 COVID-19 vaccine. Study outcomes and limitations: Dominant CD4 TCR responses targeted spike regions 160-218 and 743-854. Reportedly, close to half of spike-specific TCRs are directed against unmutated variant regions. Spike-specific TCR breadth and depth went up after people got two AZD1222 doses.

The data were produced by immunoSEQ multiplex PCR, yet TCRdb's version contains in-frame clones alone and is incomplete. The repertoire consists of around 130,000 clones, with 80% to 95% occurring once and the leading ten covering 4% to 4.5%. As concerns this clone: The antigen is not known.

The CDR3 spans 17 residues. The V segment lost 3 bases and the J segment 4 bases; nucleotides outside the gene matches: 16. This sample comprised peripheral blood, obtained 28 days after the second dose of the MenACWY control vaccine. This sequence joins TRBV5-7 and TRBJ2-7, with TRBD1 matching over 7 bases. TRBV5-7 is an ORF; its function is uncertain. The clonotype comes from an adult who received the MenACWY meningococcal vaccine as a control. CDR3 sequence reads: CASSSTRFDRVEYEQYF. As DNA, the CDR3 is TGTGCCAGCAGCTCAACAAGATTCGACAGGGTGGAATACGAGCAGTACTTC.